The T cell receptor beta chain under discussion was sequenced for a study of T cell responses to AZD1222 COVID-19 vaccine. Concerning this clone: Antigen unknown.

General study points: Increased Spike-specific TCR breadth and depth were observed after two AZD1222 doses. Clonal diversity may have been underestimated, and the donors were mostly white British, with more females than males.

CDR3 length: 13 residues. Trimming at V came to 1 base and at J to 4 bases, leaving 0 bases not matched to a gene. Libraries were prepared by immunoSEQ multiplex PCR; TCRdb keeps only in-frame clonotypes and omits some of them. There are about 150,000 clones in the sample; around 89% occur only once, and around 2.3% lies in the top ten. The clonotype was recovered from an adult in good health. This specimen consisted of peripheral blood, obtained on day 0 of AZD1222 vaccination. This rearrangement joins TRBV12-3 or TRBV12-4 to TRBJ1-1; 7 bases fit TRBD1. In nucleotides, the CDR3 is TGTGCCAGCAGTTTAGACAGGGGCACTGAAGCTTTCTTT. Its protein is CASSLDRGTEAFF.